These 16 T cell receptor beta chains were sequenced from one sample in a study of blood T cell repertoires in COVID-19 (dated by TCRdb to 2020 to 2021). The library was generated by the immunoSEQ multiplex PCR assay. TCRdb took over this immuneACCESS table, retaining in-frame rearrangements with V and J assigned. Such tables are incomplete; in checked studies, under half of the missing clones stem from an unresolved V gene, and the remainder is unexplained. The sample records about 250,000 clones, more than 70% of which are singletons. The ten largest clones represent roughly 5.7% of the sample. The specimen was peripheral blood. All receptors come from an elderly man with acute or convalescent COVID-19.

This clone was counted a single time. This chain joins TRBV4-2 and TRBJ1-3; D gene unclear. CDR1 is LGHNA, CDR2 YNFKEQ, per germline. V lost 0 bases to trimming and J lost 0 bases, with 6 bases between them. The CDR3 is 15 residues long. The CDR3 here is CASSQDQLSGNTIYF. CDR3 coding DNA: TGTGCCAGCAGCCAAGATCAACTCTCTGGAAACACCATATATTTT.

The J gene is TRBJ2-5, the V gene TRBV28, with TRBD2 matching 7 bases. The CDR3 is made up of 17 amino acids. In germline, CDR1 is MDHEN, CDR2 SYDVKM. V trimming: 6 bases; J trimming: 5 bases; junction bases outside the gene matches: 18. The CDR3 DNA reads TGTGCCAGCAGGGGAGAGGGTGGCGGGGGACTCGGGGAGACCCAGTACTTC. Translating gives CASRGEGGGGLGETQYF.

The chain uses TRBV28 and TRBJ1-2; TRBD1 might be the D (5 bases). Trimming removed 4 bases from V and 5 bases from J, with 20 bases in between. Per the germline V gene, CDR1 is MDHEN and CDR2 is SYDVKM. CDR3 length: 16 residues. The CDR3 spells CASSSTLGLNLYGYTF. The CDR3 region has the DNA TGTGCCAGCAGTTCGACCCTGGGACTGAACTTATATGGCTACACCTTC.

The chain joins TRBV5-4 to TRBJ2-2; 10 nucleotides line up with TRBD2. The trim removed 2 bases at V and 1 base at J, leaving 2 bases unmatched. Germline CDR1 SGHNT, CDR2 YYREEE (reference sequence). CDR3 length: 16 residues. The chain's CDR3 is CASSFGLAVNTGELFF. In nucleotides, the CDR3 is TGTGCCAGCAGCTTCGGACTAGCGGTGAACACCGGGGAGCTGTTTTTT.

This chain connects TRBV23-1 to TRBJ1-4; D is unclear. TRBV23-1 falls under the ORF class, with uncertain function. The CDR3 contains 14 residues. Trimming cost V 0 bases and J 7 bases, with 9 bases left between them. The CDR3 is CASSQSSTSEKLFF. The CDR3 region has the DNA TGCGCCAGCAGTCAATCGTCGACATCTGAAAAACTGTTTTTT.

V usage is TRBV7-2 and J usage is TRBJ2-2; 9 positions match TRBD2. After removal of 1 base from V and 7 bases from J, the junction contained 7 bases not matched to a gene. The CDR3 has 16 amino acids. The V gene's germline CDR1 is SGHTA and CDR2 FQGNSA. The CDR3 reads CASSLVPGTSHGELFF. CDR3 nucleotides: TGTGCCAGCAGCTTAGTTCCAGGGACTAGCCACGGGGAGCTGTTTTTT.

V gene TRBV14 combines with J gene TRBJ2-3; TRBD2 matches at 9 bases. Germline V gene data show CDR1 as SGHDN and CDR2 as FVKESK. The CDR3 has 14 residues. The ends lost 9 bases at V and 6 bases at J; junction bases unmatched: 10. CDR3 in amino acids: CARLGLAGLDTQYF. The CDR3 bases are TGTGCCAGACTAGGGCTAGCGGGGTTGGATACGCAGTATTTT.

This clone has a single count. The chain links TRBV28 to TRBJ2-1, with 9 bases aligning to TRBD1. Per germline, CDR1 MDHEN and CDR2 SYDVKM. With 5 bases clipped from V and 5 bases from J, the junction kept 10 bases outside the gene matches. The CDR3 runs to 16 residues. CDR3 DNA: TGTGCCAGCAGTCCTCGGTGGGGACAGGGCCACAATGAGCAGTTCTTC. Encoded protein: CASSPRWGQGHNEQFF.

The chain uses TRBV5-6 and TRBJ1-2; D gene ambiguous. Germline-derived CDR1 and CDR2 are SGHDT and YYEEEE. With 1 base removed from V and 4 bases from J, the gap between germline ends came to 11 bases. This CDR3 contains 14 residues. The CDR3 loop reads CASSLSAEGYGYTF. In nucleotides, the CDR3 is TGTGCCAGCAGCTTGTCCGCGGAGGGCTATGGCTACACCTTC.

This chain links TRBV20-1 with TRBJ2-7; no clear D gene. V was shortened by 3 bases and J by 4 bases, with 7 bases between the two germline ends. The CDR3 loop spans 11 amino acids. Germline V gene data show CDR1 as DFQATT and CDR2 as SNEGSKA (reference sequence). The DNA of the CDR3 is TGCAGTGCTAGGGGCAGGTACGAGCAGTACTTC. Protein: CSARGRYEQYF.

The chain joins TRBV7-9 to TRBJ1-2, with 7 positions matching TRBD1. V lost 1 base and J lost 8; bases outside the gene matches: 7. The CDR3 length is 14 residues. Germline CDR1 reads SEHNR; CDR2 reads FQNEAQ (reference sequence). In DNA, the CDR3 is TGTGCCAGCAGCTTAGGCGACAGGGAACAAGGCTACACCTTC. Protein: CASSLGDREQGYTF.

This sequence joins TRBV23-1 and TRBJ2-7, with 7 bases matching TRBD2. TRBV23-1 falls under the ORF class, with uncertain function. V lost 1 base, J lost 3 bases, and 24 bases stayed unmatched. This CDR3 comprises 21 residues. This CDR3 is CASSQLSSSRGLLAGRYEQYF. DNA for the CDR3: TGCGCCAGCAGTCAATTGTCCTCCTCGAGGGGACTACTAGCCGGACGCTACGAGCAGTACTTC.

About this clone itself: A read error may account for a junction end that differs from germline. The chain combines TRBV5-1 with TRBJ2-3, with 8 nucleotides matching TRBD2. The CDR3 consists of 14 residues. Per the germline V gene, CDR1 is SGHRS and CDR2 is YFSETQ. CDR3 protein: CASSAGGPPDTQYF. The CDR3 nucleotides are TGCGCCAGCAGCGCGGGGGGTCCCCCAGATACACAGTATTTT.

The gene calls are TRBV19 and TRBJ1-5; the D gene is possibly TRBD1 (5 bases). The CDR3 has 15 residues. CDR1 LNHDA and CDR2 SQIVND come from the germline V gene (reference sequence). Trimming stripped 7 bases from V and 3 bases from J, with 16 bases between. The CDR3 DNA is TGTGCCAGTACCTCCTTCAGGGTCCTCAATCAGCCCCAGCATTTT. Amino acids: CASTSFRVLNQPQHF. Based on the CDR3 plus reference TRBV19 and TRBJ1-5, the full variable domain is DGGITQSPKYLFRKEGQNVTLSCEQNLNHDAMYWYRQDPGQGLRLIYYSQIVNDFQKGDIAEGYSVSREKKESFPLTVTSAQKNPTAFYLCASTSFRVLNQPQHFGDGTRLSIL.

The gene calls are TRBV18 and TRBJ2-5; D may be TRBD2 (5 bases). Trimming left V 5 bases short and J 4 bases short, with 14 bases between. The CDR3 has 14 amino acids. CDR1 KGHSH and CDR2 LQKENI come from the germline V gene. DNA for the CDR3: TGTGCCAGCTCAGGGAAACTAGTAGGAGAGACCCAGTACTTC. Amino acid sequence: CASSGKLVGETQYF.

The chain employs TRBV4-1 and TRBJ2-7; tentative D call: TRBD2 (6 bases). The CDR3 is 15 amino acids. The V end lost 3 bases, the J end lost 4 bases, and 16 bases lay between the germline ends. The germline V gene has CDR1 MGHRA and CDR2 YSYEKL. The DNA for the CDR3 is TGCGCCAGCAGCCAGGGCCCGGGACTCCCATACGAGCAGTACTTC. Translation gives CASSQGPGLPYEQYF.